This is a list of T cell receptor beta chains from one sample in a study of CD8+CD57+ T cells in acquired aplastic anemia. TCRdb used MiXCR to reprocess the reads, holding one entry per CDR3 protein. The top ten hold roughly 29% of the sample, which has just over 150,000 distinct CDR3 sequences, 40% to 60% seen once. Sequencing was carried out using sorted CD4+, CD8+, or CD8+CD57+ T cells (not recorded which) from PBMCs. The origin of the receptors is a human donor with aplastic anemia. Each CDR3 is given with its conserved first and last residue. D genes are given only for firm matches. Rows give clone size only sometimes, using once, few, many, or a class for an expanded clone.

size	J	D	V	CDR3	DNA
.	TRBJ1-6	.	TRBV20-1	CSASVGWNSPLHF	TGCAGTGCTAGTGTAGGGTGGAATTCACCCCTCCACTTT
many	TRBJ1-2	.	TRBV6-5	CASSYSDRNYGYTF	TGTGCCAGCAGTTACTCCGACAGGAACTATGGCTACACCTTC
.	TRBJ2-3	.	TRBV24-1	CATSDSTEDTQYF	TGTGCCACCAGTGACTCAACCGAAGATACGCAGTATTTT
.	TRBJ2-7	.	TRBV29-1	CSVEGRYVDYEQYF	TGCAGCGTTGAGGGACGGTACGTTGACTACGAGCAGTACTTC
many	TRBJ2-3	TRBD2	TRBV20-1	CSARDPRLADTDTQYF	TGCAGTGCTAGAGACCCCCGACTAGCGGACACAGATACGCAGTATTTT
.	TRBJ1-6	.	TRBV7-2	CASSPARLSNSPLHF	TGTGCCAGCAGCCCAGCTCGACTCTCGAATTCACCCCTCCACTTT
.	TRBJ1-6	.	TRBV6-1	CASSVRGISPLHF	TGTGCCAGCAGCGTTCGGGGGATTTCACCCCTCCACTTT
.	TRBJ2-1	.	TRBV7-3	CASSGQHNEQFF	TGTGCCAGCAGCGGACAGCACAATGAGCAGTTCTTC
.	TRBJ2-5	.	TRBV24-1	CATSDWGQEGETQYF	TGTGCCACCAGTGATTGGGGGCAGGAGGGGGAGACCCAGTACTTC
.	TRBJ2-3	TRBD2	TRBV24-1	CATSDRAGGTDTQYF	TGTGCCACCAGTGATAGAGCGGGGGGCACAGATACGCAGTATTTT
.	TRBJ1-1	.	TRBV7-2	CASSVELLNTEAFF	TGTGCCAGCAGTGTTGAACTTCTGAACACTGAAGCTTTCTTT
.	TRBJ2-1	.	TRBV9	CASSVDDLVAGALGNEQFF	TGTGCCAGCAGCGTAGATGATCTGGTGGCAGGGGCATTGGGCAATGAGCAGTTCTTC
many	TRBJ2-7	.	TRBV3-1	CASSQDWGPSYEQYF	TGTGCCAGCAGCCAAGATTGGGGACCCTCCTACGAGCAGTACTTC
.	TRBJ2-7	TRBD1	TRBV7-2	CASSWTGGDIYEQYF	TGTGCCAGCAGCTGGACAGGGGGCGATATCTACGAGCAGTACTTC
few	TRBJ1-5	.	TRBV28	CASSPAKGGGQPQHF	TGTGCCAGCAGTCCTGCGAAGGGCGGAGGTCAGCCCCAGCATTTT
many	TRBJ2-1	.	TRBV14	CASSSLGGLINEQFF	TGTGCCAGCAGCTCCCTCGGAGGACTTATCAATGAGCAGTTCTTC
once	TRBJ2-7	.	TRBV15	CATSSGGTIGYEQYF	TGTGCCACCAGCAGTGGCGGGACAATCGGCTACGAGCAGTACTTC
many	TRBJ1-1	TRBD1	TRBV6-1	CASSEDYQGADTEAFF	TGTGCCAGCAGTGAAGACTATCAGGGGGCGGACACTGAAGCTTTCTTT
.	TRBJ2-7	.	TRBV7-2	CASSLNAAYEQYF	TGTGCCAGCAGCTTAAACGCCGCCTACGAGCAGTACTTC
.	TRBJ2-7	TRBD2	TRBV20-1	CSAQGTSSGVYEQYF	TGCAGTGCTCAAGGGACTAGCAGTGGTGTCTACGAGCAGTACTTC
.	TRBJ2-1	TRBD1	TRBV10-1	CASNDRGEQFF	TGCGCCAGCAATGACAGGGGTGAGCAGTTCTTC
few	TRBJ1-5	.	TRBV27	CASSTYGEQPQHF	TGTGCCAGCAGTACCTATGGGGAACAGCCCCAGCATTTT
few	TRBJ2-1	.	TRBV29-1	CSVETGHEQFF	TGCAGCGTTGAGACAGGTCATGAGCAGTTCTTC
.	TRBJ2-5	.	TRBV20-1	CSARGREETQYF	TGCAGTGCCCGAGGCCGGGAAGAGACCCAGTACTTC
.	TRBJ1-5	.	TRBV15	CATSRGFGEGQPQHF	TGTGCCACCAGCAGAGGATTCGGGGAGGGTCAGCCCCAGCATTTT
.	TRBJ2-7	.	TRBV27	CASSLSVDWHEQYF	TGTGCCAGCAGTTTATCGGTGGACTGGCACGAGCAGTACTTC
.	TRBJ2-3	TRBD1	TRBV24-1	CATSDSGTGGTDTQYF	TGTGCCACCAGTGACTCCGGGACAGGGGGCACAGATACGCAGTATTTT
.	TRBJ2-7	.	TRBV28	CASRDASYEQYF	TGTGCCAGCAGAGACGCCTCCTACGAGCAGTACTTC
.	TRBJ2-7	TRBD2	TRBV5-5	CASRYSGTLSYEQYF	TGTGCCAGCAGGTATAGCGGGACCCTATCTTACGAGCAGTACTTC
.	TRBJ2-7	.	TRBV25-1	CASSLVWGSRDEQYF	TGTGCCAGCAGCTTGGTGTGGGGGAGTCGGGACGAGCAGTACTTC
.	TRBJ2-7	.	TRBV12-3/TRBV12-4	CAIRKRDTSYEQYF	TGTGCCATCAGGAAGAGGGACACCTCCTACGAGCAGTACTTC
.	TRBJ2-3	TRBD2	TRBV19	CATRSGRGTDTQYF	TGCGCCACCAGGAGCGGGAGGGGGACAGATACGCAGTATTTT
.	TRBJ2-7	.	TRBV9	CASSLQVEGTYEQYF	TGTGCCAGCAGCCTCCAGGTGGAGGGGACCTACGAGCAGTACTTC
.	TRBJ2-1	TRBD1	TRBV11-2	CASSFGTGERNEQFF	TGTGCCAGCAGCTTCGGGACAGGGGAGAGGAATGAGCAGTTCTTC
.	TRBJ1-6	.	TRBV5-8	CASSYANDNSPLHF	TGTGCCAGCAGTTACGCAAACGATAATTCACCCCTCCACTTT
.	TRBJ2-1	.	TRBV19	CASSASASYNEQFF	TGTGCCAGTAGTGCTAGCGCCTCATACAATGAGCAGTTCTTC
few	TRBJ1-2	TRBD1	TRBV7-8	CASSASAVGDRDRGYTF	TGTGCCAGCAGCGCATCCGCGGTCGGAGACAGGGACCGAGGCTACACCTTC
many	TRBJ2-1	TRBD2	TRBV19	CASSMFSGNEQFF	TGTGCCAGTAGTATGTTTAGCGGGAATGAGCAGTTCTTC
many	TRBJ1-2	.	TRBV19	CASSMGSQTPSLDYGYTF	TGTGCCAGTAGTATGGGGAGTCAGACCCCTAGCTTGGACTATGGCTACACCTTC
.	TRBJ1-2	TRBD1	TRBV29-1	CSVGTGNYGYTF	TGCAGCGTGGGGACAGGGAACTATGGCTACACCTTC